This T cell receptor (beta chain) was sequenced during a study of blood T cell repertoires in COVID-19. Study at large: The cDNA or gDNA used as material had been derived from T cells, B-cell-depleted T cells, or PBMCs.

Within 2 weeks of study entry, exposed participants had contacted a PCR-confirmed or clinician-diagnosed COVID-19 case. Assay: immunoSEQ multiplex PCR; the TCRdb copy retains only in-frame clones and omits some. The sample includes more than 350,000 clones, roughly 90% of them seen just once. The sample comprised PBMCs or T cells enriched from blood (not recorded which). The receptor comes from a woman aged 18-29 years who had been exposed to COVID-19.

The chain's CDR3 is CASSLVTGDLENIQYF. CDR3 DNA sequence: TGTGCCAGCAGCTTGGTGACAGGGGATCTGGAAAACATTCAGTACTTC. V usage is TRBV5-6 and J usage is TRBJ2-4; 8 bases match TRBD1. With 0 bases clipped from V and 5 bases from J, the junction kept 7 bases outside the gene matches. Germline V CDR1 and CDR2: SGHDT, YYEEEE. The CDR3 length is 16 residues.